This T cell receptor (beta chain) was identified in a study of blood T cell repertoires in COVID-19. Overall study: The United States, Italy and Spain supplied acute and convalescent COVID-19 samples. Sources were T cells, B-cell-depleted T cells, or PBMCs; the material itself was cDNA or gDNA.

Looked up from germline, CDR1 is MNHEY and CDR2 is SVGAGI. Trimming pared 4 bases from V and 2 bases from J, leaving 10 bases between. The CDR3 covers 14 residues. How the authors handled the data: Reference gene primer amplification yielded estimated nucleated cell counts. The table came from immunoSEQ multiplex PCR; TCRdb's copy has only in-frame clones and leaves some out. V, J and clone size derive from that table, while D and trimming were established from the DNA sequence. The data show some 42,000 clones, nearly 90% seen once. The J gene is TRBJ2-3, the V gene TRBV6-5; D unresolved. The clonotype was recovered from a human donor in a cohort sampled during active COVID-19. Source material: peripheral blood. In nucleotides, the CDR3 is TGTGCCAGCAGTTCCGGTCCCCTCACAGATACGCAGTATTTT. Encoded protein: CASSSGPLTDTQYF.